The clone carrying this T cell receptor (beta chain) has only one observation. Its matching antigen is unknown. The V and J ends lost 3 bases and 7 bases, in that order; junction bases with no gene match: 25. This CDR3 region has 20 residues. The germline V gene has CDR1 SGDLS and CDR2 YYNGEE. Genomic DNA served as template for TCR beta VDJ and CDR3 profiling. TCRdb analysed the reads with MiXCR anew, one entry per CDR3 protein. The data contain roughly 300,000 distinct CDR3 sequences, approximately 55% of them seen just once; the ten biggest clones take up 7% to 9%. This entry belongs to a study of CD8+CD57+ T cells in acquired aplastic anemia. Overall study: Quantities of DNA derived from sorted CD4+ and CD8+ cells averaged about 3.2 ug. Study results and limitations: Between patients and controls, CD8+ Simpson's diversity did not vary significantly. Found in both controls and patients were some 30 CD8+ CDR3 sequences.

The chain uses TRBV9 and TRBJ1-3; 7 bases map to TRBD1. The TCR comes from a human donor with severe aplastic anemia or a healthy control (not recorded which). The sequencing input was sorted CD4+, CD8+, or CD8+CD57+ T cells (not recorded which) from PBMCs. CDR3 coding DNA: TGTGCCAGCAGCGCGGGACAGCGTCAAGAGACCCAGGGCTGTGCGAACACCATATATTTT. It is translated as CASSAGQRQETQGCANTIYF. Combining the CDR3 with reference TRBV9 and TRBJ1-3 gives the whole variable domain DSGVTQTPKHLITATGQRVTLRCSPRSGDLSVYWYQQSLDQGLQFLIQYYNGEERAKGNILERFSAQQFPDLHSELNLSSLELGDSALYFCASSAGQRQETQGCANTIYFGEGSWLTVV.